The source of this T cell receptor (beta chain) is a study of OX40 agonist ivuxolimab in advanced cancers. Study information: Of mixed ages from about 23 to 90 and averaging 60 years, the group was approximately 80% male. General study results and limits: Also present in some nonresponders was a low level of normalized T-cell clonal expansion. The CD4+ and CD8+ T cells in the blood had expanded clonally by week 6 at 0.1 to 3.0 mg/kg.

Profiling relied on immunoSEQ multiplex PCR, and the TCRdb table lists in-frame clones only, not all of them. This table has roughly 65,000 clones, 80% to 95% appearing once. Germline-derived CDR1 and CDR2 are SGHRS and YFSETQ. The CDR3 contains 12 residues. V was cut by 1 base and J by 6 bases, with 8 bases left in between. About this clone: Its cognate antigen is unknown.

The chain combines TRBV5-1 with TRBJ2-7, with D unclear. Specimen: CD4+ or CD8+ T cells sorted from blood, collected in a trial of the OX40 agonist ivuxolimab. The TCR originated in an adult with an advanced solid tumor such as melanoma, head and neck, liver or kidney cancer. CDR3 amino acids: CASSLSLSEQYF. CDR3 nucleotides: TGCGCCAGCAGCTTGAGTCTGAGCGAGCAGTACTTC.